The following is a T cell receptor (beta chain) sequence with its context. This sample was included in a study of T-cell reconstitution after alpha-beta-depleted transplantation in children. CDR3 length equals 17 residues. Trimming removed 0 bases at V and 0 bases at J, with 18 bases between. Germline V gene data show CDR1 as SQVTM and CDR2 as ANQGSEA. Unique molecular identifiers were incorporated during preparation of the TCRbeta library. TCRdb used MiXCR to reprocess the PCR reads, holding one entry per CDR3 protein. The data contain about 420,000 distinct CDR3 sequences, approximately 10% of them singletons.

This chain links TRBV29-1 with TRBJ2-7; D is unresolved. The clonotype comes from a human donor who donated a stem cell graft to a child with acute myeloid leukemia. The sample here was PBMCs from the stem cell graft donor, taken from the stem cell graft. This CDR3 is CSVEDPAEAGDSYEQYF. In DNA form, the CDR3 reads TGCAGCGTTGAAGATCCCGCCGAGGCTGGGGACTCCTACGAGCAGTACTTC.